A selection of T cell receptor beta chains follows, all from one sample in a study of T cells in Graves' hyperthyroidism and ophthalmopathy. TCRdb used MiXCR to reprocess the multiplex PCR reads, holding one entry per CDR3 protein. The sample includes under 350,000 distinct CDR3 sequences, approximately 22% of them seen just once. The sequencing sample was made of blood. These TCRs come from a woman between 45 and 65 years old with Graves' hyperthyroidism. Both conserved end residues are part of each CDR3. D genes are given only for firm matches. Only part of the rows carry a size: once, few, many, or a class if the clone is expanded.

v_call	d_call	clone_size	j_call	cdr3_aa	cdr3_nt
TRBV28	-	many	TRBJ1-1	CASSLADTEAFF	TGTGCCAGCAGTTTAGCAGACACTGAAGCTTTCTTT
TRBV2	TRBD1	-	TRBJ2-7	CASSRTGEDYEQYF	TGTGCCAGCAGTCGGACAGGGGAAGATTACGAGCAGTACTTC
TRBV7-9	-	many	TRBJ2-5	CASSVTGLQETQYF	TGTGCCAGCAGTGTCACCGGGTTACAAGAGACCCAGTACTTC
TRBV29-1	-	many	TRBJ1-1	CSVRTDSMNTEAFF	TGCAGCGTTCGCACGGACAGCATGAACACTGAAGCTTTCTTT
TRBV2	TRBD2	many	TRBJ2-3	CASKGSSGGTDTQYF	TGTGCCAGCAAGGGGAGTAGCGGGGGCACAGATACGCAGTATTTT
TRBV6-1	-	many	TRBJ1-1	CASTSGGDTEAFF	TGTGCCAGCACCTCAGGAGGGGACACTGAAGCTTTCTTT
TRBV28	-	few	TRBJ2-7	CASSAPMTYEQYF	TGTGCCAGCAGCGCCCCAATGACCTACGAGCAGTACTTC
TRBV3-1	-	few	TRBJ1-3	CASSQVGVRNTIYF	TGTGCCAGCAGCCAAGTCGGCGTCAGAAACACCATATATTTT
TRBV5-1	-	many	TRBJ2-2	CASSPLSGSTGELFF	TGCGCCAGCAGCCCCCTCTCAGGGAGCACCGGGGAGCTGTTTTTT
TRBV20-1	-	-	TRBJ1-1	CSARGVTPNTEAFF	TGCAGTGCTAGAGGGGTCACTCCGAACACTGAAGCTTTCTTT
TRBV28	-	-	TRBJ2-3	CASTTTGDMQYF	TGTGCCAGCACCACGACGGGAGATATGCAGTATTTT
TRBV19	TRBD1	-	TRBJ2-1	CASSLRQGLNEQFF	TGTGCCAGTAGTCTTAGACAGGGCCTCAATGAGCAGTTCTTC
TRBV15	-	many	TRBJ1-1	CATSREVTANTEAFF	TGTGCCACCAGCAGAGAAGTGACGGCGAACACTGAAGCTTTCTTT
TRBV7-8	TRBD1	-	TRBJ1-1	CASSDKTGGTEAFF	TGTGCCAGCAGTGATAAAACAGGGGGCACTGAAGCTTTCTTT
TRBV29-1	-	many	TRBJ2-2	CSVSLTGELFF	TGCAGCGTTTCTCTTACCGGGGAGCTGTTTTTT
TRBV20-1	TRBD1	-	TRBJ1-6	CSAPRDRNSPLHF	TGCAGTGCCCCCCGGGACAGAAATTCACCCCTCCACTTT
TRBV9	TRBD2	many	TRBJ2-5	CASSPRLAGVSETQYF	TGTGCCAGCAGCCCTCGACTAGCGGGAGTGTCAGAGACCCAGTACTTC
TRBV6-1	TRBD1	few	TRBJ2-7	CASRPGQGRRAYEQYF	TGTGCCAGCAGACCGGGACAGGGCCGAAGGGCCTACGAGCAGTACTTC
TRBV20-1	-	few	TRBJ1-1	CSAGIEGGTEAFF	TGCAGTGCCGGAATTGAGGGGGGCACTGAAGCTTTCTTT
TRBV18	-	-	TRBJ1-3	CASSPPRGSGNTIYF	TGTGCCAGCTCACCACCTCGGGGCTCTGGAAACACCATATATTTT
TRBV28	-	few	TRBJ2-3	CASSTPADTQYF	TGTGCCAGCAGTACCCCCGCAGATACGCAGTATTTT
TRBV7-9	-	many	TRBJ2-5	CASSPRGVQETQYF	TGTGCCAGCAGCCCTCGCGGCGTCCAAGAGACCCAGTACTTC
TRBV20-1	TRBD1	once	TRBJ2-5	CSASGDRGINQETQYF	TGCAGTGCTAGCGGGGACAGGGGTATTAACCAAGAGACCCAGTACTTC
TRBV2	-	many	TRBJ1-5	CASSDSHQPQHF	TGTGCCAGCAGTGACAGCCATCAGCCCCAGCATTTT
TRBV10-3	-	-	TRBJ1-4	CAISESRGRNEKLFF	TGTGCCATCAGTGAGTCTAGGGGACGTAATGAAAAACTGTTTTTT
TRBV28	-	-	TRBJ1-6	CASQSSYNSPLHF	TGTGCCAGCCAAAGCTCCTATAATTCACCCCTCCACTTT
TRBV11-2	-	-	TRBJ1-1	CASSLSYANTEAFF	TGTGCCAGCAGCTTAAGTTACGCGAACACTGAAGCTTTCTTT
TRBV5-4	TRBD2	many	TRBJ2-7	CASSPGLAGGRSDEQYF	TGTGCCAGCAGCCCGGGACTAGCGGGAGGTCGGAGCGACGAGCAGTACTTC
TRBV9	-	few	TRBJ1-1	CASSPGTVILRGSTEAFF	TGTGCCAGCAGCCCAGGGACCGTTATACTAAGAGGGAGCACTGAAGCTTTCTTT
TRBV5-1	-	many	TRBJ1-1	CASSLRRAKNTEAFF	TGCGCCAGCAGCTTGCGACGGGCCAAGAACACTGAAGCTTTCTTT
TRBV27	-	many	TRBJ2-3	CASSTLGQSTDTQYF	TGTGCCAGCAGTACCTTGGGACAAAGCACAGATACGCAGTATTTT
TRBV12-5	-	few	TRBJ2-7	CASGFSGYPYEQYF	TGTGCTAGTGGTTTTAGCGGTTATCCCTACGAGCAGTACTTC
TRBV20-1	-	few	TRBJ1-6	CSGTDPGEHSPLHF	TGCAGTGGTACGGACCCAGGGGAGCATTCACCCCTCCACTTT
TRBV2	TRBD1	-	TRBJ2-1	CASIGQGAQNEQFF	TGTGCCAGCATTGGGCAGGGGGCTCAAAATGAGCAGTTCTTC
TRBV5-1	TRBD1	few	TRBJ1-2	CASSPPTGVYGYTF	TGCGCCAGCAGCCCTCCGACAGGGGTCTATGGCTACACCTTC
TRBV25-1	-	-	TRBJ1-1	CASSDWGQNTEAFF	TGTGCCAGCAGTGATTGGGGGCAGAACACTGAAGCTTTCTTT
TRBV7-9	TRBD2	many	TRBJ2-5	CASSSLLAGGQETQYF	TGTGCCAGCAGCTCCCTGCTAGCGGGAGGCCAAGAGACCCAGTACTTC
TRBV15	-	many	TRBJ2-5	CATSREAQLDQETQYF	TGTGCCACCAGCAGAGAGGCCCAGCTGGACCAAGAGACCCAGTACTTC
TRBV7-9	-	many	TRBJ1-5	CASSLRSGENQPQHF	TGTGCCAGCAGCCTAAGGTCGGGAGAAAATCAGCCCCAGCATTTT
TRBV6-2/TRBV6-3	-	many	TRBJ1-2	CASSPLERVGYTF	TGTGCCAGCAGCCCCCTCGAAAGGGTTGGCTACACCTTC
TRBV18	-	many	TRBJ1-2	CASSPLDSNYGYTF	TGTGCCAGCTCACCACTGGACAGTAACTATGGCTACACCTTC
TRBV20-1	-	few	TRBJ1-1	CSARTAGGNTEAFF	TGCAGTGCTAGAACAGCGGGGGGAAACACTGAAGCTTTCTTT
TRBV11-2	-	many	TRBJ2-6	CASSPTGSGANVLTF	TGTGCCAGCAGCCCGACAGGCTCTGGGGCCAACGTCCTGACTTTC
TRBV5-1	TRBD1	many	TRBJ1-1	CASIAGGQGSTEAFF	TGCGCCAGCATCGCGGGTGGACAGGGGAGCACTGAAGCTTTCTTT
TRBV20-1	TRBD1	many	TRBJ2-4	CSIPPGQGSKNIQYF	TGCAGTATACCGCCGGGACAGGGGTCCAAAAACATTCAGTACTTC
TRBV29-1	TRBD1	-	TRBJ1-2	CSVHRGRYYGYTF	TGCAGCGTGCACAGGGGGCGGTACTATGGCTACACCTTC
TRBV4-1	TRBD2	many	TRBJ2-7	CASSHTISDRGDYEQYF	TGCGCCAGCAGCCATACCATCTCGGATCGGGGGGACTACGAGCAGTACTTC
TRBV19	TRBD1	-	TRBJ1-1	CASSMIMGQGAEAFF	TGTGCCAGTAGTATGATAATGGGACAGGGGGCGGAAGCTTTCTTT
TRBV10-3	TRBD1	-	TRBJ2-3	CAIRGTGPDTQYF	TGTGCCATCAGAGGGACAGGGCCAGATACGCAGTATTTT